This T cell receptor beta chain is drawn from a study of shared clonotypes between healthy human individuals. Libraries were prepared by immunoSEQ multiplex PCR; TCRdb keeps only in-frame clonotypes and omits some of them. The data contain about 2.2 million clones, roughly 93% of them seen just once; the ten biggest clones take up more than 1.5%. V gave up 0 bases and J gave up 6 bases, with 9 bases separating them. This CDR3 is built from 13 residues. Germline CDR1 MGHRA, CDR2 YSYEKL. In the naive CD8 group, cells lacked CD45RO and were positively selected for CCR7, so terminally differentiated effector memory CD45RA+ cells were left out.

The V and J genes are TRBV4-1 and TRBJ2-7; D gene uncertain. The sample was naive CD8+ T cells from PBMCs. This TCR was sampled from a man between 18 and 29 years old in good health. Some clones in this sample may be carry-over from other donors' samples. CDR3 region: CASSQEAESEQYF. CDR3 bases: TGCGCCAGCAGCCAAGAGGCAGAGAGCGAGCAGTACTTC.